The entry below describes one TCR beta chain. Clinical history as reported by participants underpinned cohort assignment. Germline CDR1 and CDR2: KGHDR and SFDVKD. The CDR3 spans 14 residues. The V and J ends lost 5 bases and 2 bases, in that order; junction bases with no gene match: 2. These data originate in a study of blood T cell repertoires in COVID-19. Study context: Acute and convalescent COVID-19 specimens originated in the United States, Italy and Spain.

Assay: immunoSEQ multiplex PCR; the TCRdb copy retains only in-frame clones and omits some. The sample holds 200,000 or so clones; roughly 88% are singletons and the top ten take roughly 2.5%. The rearrangement links TRBV24-1 to TRBJ2-1; 7 bases match TRBD2. Specimen: PBMCs or T cells enriched from blood (not recorded which). The TCR sequence derives from a woman in her 40s with acute COVID-19. The CDR3 sequence: CATSGGGAYNEQFF. CDR3 bases: TGTGCCACCAGTGGGGGGGGAGCCTACAATGAGCAGTTCTTC.